This T cell receptor beta chain was profiled in a study of vaccination effects on CD4 cells after COVID-19. On the study more broadly: Cultivation was performed at roughly 2 million PBMC per well with around 9.3 IU/ml IL-2 and roughly 9.3 ug/ml peptides added. Study-level points and caveats: Researchers report that only 1 of 255 vaccine-induced clones in healthy vaccinees cross-reacted with common cold coronaviruses.

The germline CDR1 and CDR2 sequences are SGHKS and YYEKEE (reference sequence). The CDR3 consists of 15 residues. The J segment lost 5 bases and the V segment lost 4 bases, leaving 8 bases of the junction unmatched. The culture ran for around ten days before CD4+ T cells were isolated. Vaccine recipients, nucleocapsid antibody negative, had no prior SARS-CoV-2 infection. The authors replaced half the medium with IL-2 medium on days 3 and 7. Generated by immunoSEQ multiplex PCR, the TCRdb table keeps only in-frame clones and is missing some. The sample gives approximately 40,000 clones, roughly 82% of which show up once; roughly 3% is in the top ten. With regard to this clone: The antigen remains undetermined.

Sequencing was performed on CD4+ T cells from PBMCs cultured without peptide, taken before COVID-19 vaccination. V usage is TRBV5-5 and J usage is TRBJ2-5; 10 bases agree with TRBD1. The clonotype originates from a human donor who received a COVID-19 vaccine. The CDR3 loop is CASSKEGQGWETQYF. The DNA of the CDR3 is TGTGCCAGCAGCAAAGAGGGACAGGGGTGGGAGACCCAGTACTTC.